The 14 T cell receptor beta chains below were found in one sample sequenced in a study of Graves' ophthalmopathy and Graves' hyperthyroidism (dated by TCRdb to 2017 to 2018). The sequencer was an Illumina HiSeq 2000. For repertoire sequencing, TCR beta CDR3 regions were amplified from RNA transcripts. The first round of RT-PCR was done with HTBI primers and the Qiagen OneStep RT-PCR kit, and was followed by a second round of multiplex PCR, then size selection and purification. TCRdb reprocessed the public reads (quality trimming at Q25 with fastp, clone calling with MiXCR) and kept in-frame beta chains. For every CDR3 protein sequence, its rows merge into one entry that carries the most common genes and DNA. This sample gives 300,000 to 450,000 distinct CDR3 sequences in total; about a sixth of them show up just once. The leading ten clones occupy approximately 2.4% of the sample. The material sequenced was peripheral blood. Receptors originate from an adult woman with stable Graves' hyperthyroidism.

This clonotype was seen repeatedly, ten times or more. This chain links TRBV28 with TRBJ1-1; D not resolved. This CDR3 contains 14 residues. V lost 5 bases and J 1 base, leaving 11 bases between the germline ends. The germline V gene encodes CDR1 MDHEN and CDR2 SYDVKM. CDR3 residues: CASSSRRTNTEAFF. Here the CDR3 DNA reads TGTGCCAGCAGTAGCAGGCGTACGAACACTGAAGCTTTCTTT. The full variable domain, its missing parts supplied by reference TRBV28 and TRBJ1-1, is DVKVTQSSRYLVKRTGEKVFLECVQDMDHENMFWYRQDPGLGLRLIYFSYDVKMKEKGDIPEGYSVSREKKERFSLILESASTNQTSMYLCASSSRRTNTEAFFGQGTRLTVV.

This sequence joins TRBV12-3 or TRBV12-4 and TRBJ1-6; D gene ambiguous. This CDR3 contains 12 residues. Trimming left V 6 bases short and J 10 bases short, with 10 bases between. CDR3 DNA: TGTGCCAGCAGGTCAAGGATCTCACCCCTCCACTTT. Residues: CASRSRISPLHF.

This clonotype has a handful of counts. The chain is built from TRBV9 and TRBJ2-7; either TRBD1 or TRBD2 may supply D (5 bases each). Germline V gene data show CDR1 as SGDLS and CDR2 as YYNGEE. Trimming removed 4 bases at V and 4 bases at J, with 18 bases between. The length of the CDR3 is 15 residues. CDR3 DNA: TGTGCCAGCAGCCCGGGACCGGAGACATATTACGAGCAGTACTTC. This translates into CASSPGPETYYEQYF.

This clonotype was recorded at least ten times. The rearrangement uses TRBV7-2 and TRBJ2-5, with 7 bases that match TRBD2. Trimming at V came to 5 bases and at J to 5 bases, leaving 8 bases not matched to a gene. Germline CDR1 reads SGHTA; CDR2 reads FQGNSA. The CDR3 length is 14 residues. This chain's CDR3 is CASSRSGDGETQYF. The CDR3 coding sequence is TGTGCCAGCAGCCGAAGCGGGGACGGCGAGACCCAGTACTTC. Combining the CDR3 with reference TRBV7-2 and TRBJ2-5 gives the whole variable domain GAGVSQSPSNKVTEKGKDVELRCDPISGHTALYWYRQSLGQGLEFLIYFQGNSAPDKSGLPSDRFSAERTGGSVSTLTIQRTQQEDSAVYLCASSRSGDGETQYFGPGTRLLVL.

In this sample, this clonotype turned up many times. CDR3 coding DNA: TGTGCCAGCATATGGGACACTGAAGCTTTCTTT. It specifies CASIWDTEAFF. V gene TRBV2 combines with J gene TRBJ1-1; D is unresolved. This CDR3 spans 11 amino acids. The germline V gene has CDR1 SNHLY and CDR2 FYNNEI. Trimming took off 7 bases at V and 3 bases at J, with 6 bases between the two ends.

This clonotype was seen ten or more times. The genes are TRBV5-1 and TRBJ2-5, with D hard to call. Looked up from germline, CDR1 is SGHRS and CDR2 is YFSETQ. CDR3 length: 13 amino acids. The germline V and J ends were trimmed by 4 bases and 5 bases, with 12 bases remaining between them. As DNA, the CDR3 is TGCGCCAGCAGCCCGATGGCCAGGGAGACCCAGTACTTC. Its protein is CASSPMARETQYF.

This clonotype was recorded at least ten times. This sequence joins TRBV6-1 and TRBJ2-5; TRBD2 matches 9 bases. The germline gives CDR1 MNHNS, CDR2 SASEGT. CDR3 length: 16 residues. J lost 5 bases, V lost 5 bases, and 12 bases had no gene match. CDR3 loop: CASSPPGTSPSETQYF. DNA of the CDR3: TGTGCCAGCAGTCCTCCCGGGACTAGCCCTTCGGAGACCCAGTACTTC.

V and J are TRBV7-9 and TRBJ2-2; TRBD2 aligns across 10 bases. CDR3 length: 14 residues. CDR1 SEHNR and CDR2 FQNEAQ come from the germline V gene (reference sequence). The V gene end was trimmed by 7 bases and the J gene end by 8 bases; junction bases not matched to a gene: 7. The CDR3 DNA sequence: TGTGCCAGCACCGGGACTAGCGTTAAAGGGGAGCTGTTTTTT. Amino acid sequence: CASTGTSVKGELFF.

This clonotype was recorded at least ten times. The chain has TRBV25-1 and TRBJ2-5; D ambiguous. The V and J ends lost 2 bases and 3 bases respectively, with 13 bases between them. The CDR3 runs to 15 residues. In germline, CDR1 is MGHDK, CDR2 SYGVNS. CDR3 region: CASSERLANKETQYF. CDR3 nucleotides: TGTGCCAGCAGTGAAAGACTCGCCAATAAAGAGACCCAGTACTTC.

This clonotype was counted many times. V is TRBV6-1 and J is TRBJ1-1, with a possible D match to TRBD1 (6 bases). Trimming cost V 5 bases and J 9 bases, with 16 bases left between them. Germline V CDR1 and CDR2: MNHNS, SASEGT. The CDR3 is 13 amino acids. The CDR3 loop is CASSKGTGMKAFF. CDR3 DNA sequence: TGTGCCAGCAGTAAAGGTACAGGGATGAAAGCTTTCTTT.

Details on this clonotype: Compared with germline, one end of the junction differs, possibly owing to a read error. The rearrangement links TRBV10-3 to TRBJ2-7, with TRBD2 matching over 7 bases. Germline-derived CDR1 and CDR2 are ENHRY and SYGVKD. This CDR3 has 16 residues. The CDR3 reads CATSDLATSAHYEQYF. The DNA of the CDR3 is TGTGCCACCAGTGATTTGGCCACTAGCGCGCACTACGAGCAGTACTTC.

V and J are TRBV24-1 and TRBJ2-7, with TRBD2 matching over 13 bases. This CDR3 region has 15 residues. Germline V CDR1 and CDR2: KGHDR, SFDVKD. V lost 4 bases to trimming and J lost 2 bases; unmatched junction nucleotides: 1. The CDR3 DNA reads TGTGCCACCAGTGAAGGGACTAGCGGGGCCTACGAGCAGTACTTC. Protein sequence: CATSEGTSGAYEQYF.

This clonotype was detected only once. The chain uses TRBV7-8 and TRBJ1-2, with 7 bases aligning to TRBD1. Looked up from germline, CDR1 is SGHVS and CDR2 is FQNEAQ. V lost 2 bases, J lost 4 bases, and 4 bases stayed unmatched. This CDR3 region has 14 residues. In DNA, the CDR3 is TGTGCCAGCAGCTTACAGTGGGACAGCTATGGCTACACCTTC. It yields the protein CASSLQWDSYGYTF.

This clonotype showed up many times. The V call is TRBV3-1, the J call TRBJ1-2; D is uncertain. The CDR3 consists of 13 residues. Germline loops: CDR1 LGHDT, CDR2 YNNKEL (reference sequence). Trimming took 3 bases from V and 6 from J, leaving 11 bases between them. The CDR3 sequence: CASSQFGLDGYTF. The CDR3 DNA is TGTGCCAGCAGCCAGTTCGGGTTGGATGGCTACACCTTC. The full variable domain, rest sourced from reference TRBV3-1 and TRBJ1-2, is DTAVSQTPKYLVTQMGNDKSIKCEQNLGHDTMYWYKQDSKKFLKIMFSYNNKELIINETVPNRFSPKSPDKAHLNLHINSLELGDSAVYFCASSQFGLDGYTFGSGTRLTVV.